Following are 10 T cell receptor beta chains from one sample sequenced in a study of OX40 agonist ivuxolimab in advanced cancers. Assay used: immunoSEQ multiplex PCR; TCRdb lists only in-frame clones, some missing. This repertoire shows roughly 16,000 clones, around three quarters found once; its top ten account for 40% to 50%. The sequenced sample was CD4+ or CD8+ T cells sorted from blood, obtained in a trial of the OX40 agonist ivuxolimab. These receptor sequences come from an adult with an advanced solid tumor such as melanoma, head and neck, liver or kidney cancer.

The chain has TRBV18 and TRBJ1-6, with D perhaps TRBD1 (5 bases). The CDR3 extends over 15 amino acids. Looked up from germline, CDR1 is KGHSH and CDR2 is LQKENI. V lost 2 bases, J lost 5 bases, and 10 bases lay in between. The CDR3 bases are TGTGCCAGCTCACCAGACGGACAAAATAATTCACCCCTCCACTTT. This codes for CASSPDGQNNSPLHF.

The rearrangement uses TRBV7-8 and TRBJ2-6, with 9 positions matching TRBD1. This CDR3 has 17 amino acids. Germline V gene sequence: CDR1 SGHVS, CDR2 FQNEAQ. Trimming took 1 base from V and 2 from J; bases not matched to a gene: 3. The CDR3 here is CASSLEGQGTGANVLTF. In nucleotides, the CDR3 is TGTGCCAGCAGCTTAGAGGGACAGGGAACTGGGGCCAACGTCCTGACTTTC.

CDR3 in DNA: TGTGCCAGTAGTACCAAAATAGCCAAAAACATTCAGTACTTC. This translates into CASSTKIAKNIQYF. The rearrangement links TRBV19 to TRBJ2-4; D is uncertain. CDR3 length equals 14 residues. V lost 4 bases and J 0 bases, leaving 7 bases between the germline ends. Germline CDR1 reads LNHDA; CDR2 reads SQIVND (reference sequence).

The rearrangement links TRBV6-5 to TRBJ1-5; 10 bases fit TRBD1. CDR3 length: 14 residues. The germline CDR1 and CDR2 sequences are MNHEY and SVGAGI. V lost 6 bases, J lost 5 bases, and 4 bases stayed unmatched. Written as DNA, the CDR3 is TGTGCCAGCAGCCCGGGACAGGGGTATCAGCCCCAGCATTTT. The encoded protein is CASSPGQGYQPQHF.

CDR3 coding DNA: TGTGCCAGCAGCTTAGGGCAGGGGACTTCCAATGAGCAGTTCTTC. This translates into CASSLGQGTSNEQFF. The chain joins TRBV7-3 to TRBJ2-1, with D possibly being TRBD1 or TRBD2 (6 bases each). Germline assignment: CDR1 SGHTA and CDR2 FQGTGA. The CDR3 runs 15 residues. Deletions cut 2 bases from V and 6 bases from J, with 14 bases between.

V and J are TRBV11-2 and TRBJ2-1; D is uncertain. With 2 bases removed from V and 5 bases from J, the gap between germline ends came to 10 bases. The length of the CDR3 is 14 residues. Per germline, CDR1 SGHAT and CDR2 FQNNGV. CDR3 bases: TGTGCCAGCAGCTTACTTGAGTTGGACAATGAGCAGTTCTTC. This codes for CASSLLELDNEQFF.

Turning to this clone: Other nucleotide sequences in the sample specify the same CDR3. V gene TRBV19 combines with J gene TRBJ1-2; a possible D gene is TRBD1 (6 bases). There are 14 residues in the CDR3. CDR1 and CDR2 (germline): LNHDA, SQIVND (reference sequence). The V end was cut by 5 bases, the J end by 4 bases, with 14 bases between. Written as DNA, the CDR3 is TGTGCCAGTAGTCTACAGGGTTCACCCTATGGCTACACCTTC. It specifies CASSLQGSPYGYTF.

V and J are TRBV7-9 and TRBJ1-5, with TRBD1 identical over 7 bases. The CDR3 totals 14 residues. From germline, CDR1 is SEHNR and CDR2 FQNEAQ (reference sequence). The ends lost 3 bases at V and 3 bases at J; junction bases unmatched: 2. The CDR3 is CASSFGQVNQPQHF. The CDR3 DNA is TGTGCCAGCAGCTTCGGACAGGTCAATCAGCCCCAGCATTTT.

A word on this clone: A junction boundary mismatches the germline segment, possibly from a read error. The V and J genes are TRBV6-1 and TRBJ2-7, with 15 bases identical to TRBD2. The CDR3 runs to 17 residues. Germline CDR1 is MNHNS and CDR2 is SASEGT. CDR3 region: CAISDPGLAGGAYEQYF. In DNA form, the CDR3 reads TGTGCCATCAGTGACCCCGGACTAGCGGGAGGGGCCTACGAGCAGTACTTC.

The chain has TRBV2 and TRBJ1-2; D call uncertain. The CDR3 sequence is 14 residues long. The germline V gene has CDR1 SNHLY and CDR2 FYNNEI. Trimming took off 4 bases at V and 6 bases at J, with 15 bases between the two ends. The CDR3 region has the DNA TGTGCCAGCAGTGGTGAGGTTTTTGAGAATGGCTACACCTTC. Its protein is CASSGEVFENGYTF.